This T cell receptor beta chain is from a study of blood T cell repertoires in COVID-19. Looking at the study overall: The United States, Italy and Spain provided the acute and convalescent COVID-19 samples.

The authors' processing: How many nucleated cells were present was estimated from reference gene primer amplification. Profiled with immunoSEQ multiplex PCR; TCRdb holds only in-frame clones, not every one. That table is the source of V, J and clone size, and D and trimming were worked out from the DNA. The sample holds 190,000 or so clones; about 81% are singletons and the top ten take around 8.8%. Participants were aged about 18 to 100 years from around 24 US areas. Cohorts were determined from participant-reported clinical history. The germline V gene encodes CDR1 KGHSH and CDR2 LQKENI. The CDR3 has 18 residues. V gave up 5 bases and J gave up 1 base, with 23 bases separating them.

The chain employs TRBV18 and TRBJ1-1; D gene unclear. The sequenced material came from PBMCs or T cells enriched from blood (not recorded which). The origin of this receptor is a middle-aged man who had recovered from COVID-19. The CDR3 reads CASSISAGPPSANTEAFF. The DNA of the CDR3 is TGTGCCAGCTCAATTTCTGCAGGCCCCCCTTCTGCGAACACTGAAGCTTTCTTT.